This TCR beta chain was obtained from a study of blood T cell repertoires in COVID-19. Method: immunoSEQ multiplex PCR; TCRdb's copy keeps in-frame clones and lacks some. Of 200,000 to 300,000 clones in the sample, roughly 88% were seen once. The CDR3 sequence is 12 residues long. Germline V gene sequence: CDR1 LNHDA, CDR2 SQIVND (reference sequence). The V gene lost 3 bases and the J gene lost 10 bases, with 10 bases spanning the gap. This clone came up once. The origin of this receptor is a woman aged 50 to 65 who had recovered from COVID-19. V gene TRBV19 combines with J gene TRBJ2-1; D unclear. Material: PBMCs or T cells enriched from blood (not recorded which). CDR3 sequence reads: CASSIRLGEQFF. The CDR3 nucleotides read TGTGCCAGTAGTATTCGCCTCGGGGAGCAGTTCTTC.